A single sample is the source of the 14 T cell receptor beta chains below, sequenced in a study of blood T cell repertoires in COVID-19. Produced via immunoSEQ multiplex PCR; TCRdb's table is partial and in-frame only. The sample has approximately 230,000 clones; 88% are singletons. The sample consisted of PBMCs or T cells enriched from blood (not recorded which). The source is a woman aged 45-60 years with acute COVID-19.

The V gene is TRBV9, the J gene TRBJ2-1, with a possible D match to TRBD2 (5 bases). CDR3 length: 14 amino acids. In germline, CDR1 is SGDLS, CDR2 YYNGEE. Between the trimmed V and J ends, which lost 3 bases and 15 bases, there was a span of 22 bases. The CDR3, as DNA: TGTGCCAGCAGCGGTCCGGGCGGGCGCGGCAGCTGGTTCTTC. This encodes CASSGPGGRGSWFF.

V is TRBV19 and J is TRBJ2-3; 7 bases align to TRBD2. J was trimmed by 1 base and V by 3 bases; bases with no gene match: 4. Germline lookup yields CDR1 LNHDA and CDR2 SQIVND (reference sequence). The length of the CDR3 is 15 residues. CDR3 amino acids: CASSIWLAGTDTQYF. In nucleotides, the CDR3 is TGTGCCAGTAGTATCTGGCTAGCGGGCACAGATACGCAGTATTTT.

The CDR3 DNA is TGTGCCAGCAGTTCCAACAGGGAACGCATCTATGGCTACACCTTC. Its protein product is CASSSNRERIYGYTF. The chain combines TRBV2 with TRBJ1-2; possibly TRBD1 for D (6 bases). Germline V gene lookup returns CDR1 SNHLY and CDR2 FYNNEI. This CDR3 spans 15 amino acids. V lost 5 bases and J lost 4, with 17 bases in between.

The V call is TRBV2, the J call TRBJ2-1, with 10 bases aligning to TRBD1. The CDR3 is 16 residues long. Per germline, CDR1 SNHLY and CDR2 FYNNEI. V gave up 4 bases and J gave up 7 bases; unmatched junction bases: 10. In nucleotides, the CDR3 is TGTGCCAGCAGTGTGGGCGTGGACAGGGGGGGTAATGAGCAGTTCTTC. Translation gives CASSVGVDRGGNEQFF.

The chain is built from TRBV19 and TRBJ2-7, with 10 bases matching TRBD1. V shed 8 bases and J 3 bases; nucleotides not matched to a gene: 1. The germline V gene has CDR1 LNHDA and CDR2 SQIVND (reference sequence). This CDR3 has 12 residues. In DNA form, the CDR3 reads TGTGCCAGTGGGGACAGGGGCTACGAGCAGTACTTC. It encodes CASGDRGYEQYF.

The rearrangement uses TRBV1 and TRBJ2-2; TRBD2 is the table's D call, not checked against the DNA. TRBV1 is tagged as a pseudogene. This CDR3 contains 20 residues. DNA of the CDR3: TGCACCAGCAGCCAAGCCTCTTTCCTAGCGGGAGGGCCGGTAACCGGGGAGCTGTTTTTT. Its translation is CTSSQASFLAGGPVTGELFF.

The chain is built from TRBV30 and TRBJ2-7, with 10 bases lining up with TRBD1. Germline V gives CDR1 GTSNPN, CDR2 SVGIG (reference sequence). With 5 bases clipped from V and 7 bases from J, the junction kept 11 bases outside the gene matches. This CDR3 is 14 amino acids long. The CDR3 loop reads CAWAGTGDLGEQYF. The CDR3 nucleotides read TGTGCCTGGGCCGGGACAGGGGACCTAGGGGAGCAGTACTTC.

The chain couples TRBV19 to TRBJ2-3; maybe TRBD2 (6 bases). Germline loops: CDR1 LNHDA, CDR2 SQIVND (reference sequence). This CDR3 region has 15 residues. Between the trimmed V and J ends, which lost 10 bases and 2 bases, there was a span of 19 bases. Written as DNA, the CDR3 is TGTGCCACCCTAGGGAGGCCCCAGGCCACAGATACGCAGTATTTT. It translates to CATLGRPQATDTQYF.

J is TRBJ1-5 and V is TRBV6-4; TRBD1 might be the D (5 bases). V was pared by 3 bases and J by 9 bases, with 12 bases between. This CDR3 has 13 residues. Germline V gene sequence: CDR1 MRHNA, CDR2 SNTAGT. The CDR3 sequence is CASSDQQGSPQHF. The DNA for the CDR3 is TGTGCCAGCAGTGATCAGCAGGGTTCGCCCCAGCATTTT.

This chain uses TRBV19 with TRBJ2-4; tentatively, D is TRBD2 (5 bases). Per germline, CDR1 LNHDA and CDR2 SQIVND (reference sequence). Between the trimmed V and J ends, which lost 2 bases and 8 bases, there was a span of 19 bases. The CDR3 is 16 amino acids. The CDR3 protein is CASSITPGSFGDIQYF. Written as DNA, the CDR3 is TGTGCCAGTAGTATAACCCCGGGGAGTTTTGGGGACATTCAGTACTTC.

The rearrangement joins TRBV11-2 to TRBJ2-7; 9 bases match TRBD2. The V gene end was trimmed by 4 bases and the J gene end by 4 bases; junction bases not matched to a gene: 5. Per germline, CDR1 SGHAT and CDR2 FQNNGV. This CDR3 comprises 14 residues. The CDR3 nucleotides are TGTGCCAGCAGCTATAGCGGGAGCTCATACGAGCAGTACTTC. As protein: CASSYSGSSYEQYF.

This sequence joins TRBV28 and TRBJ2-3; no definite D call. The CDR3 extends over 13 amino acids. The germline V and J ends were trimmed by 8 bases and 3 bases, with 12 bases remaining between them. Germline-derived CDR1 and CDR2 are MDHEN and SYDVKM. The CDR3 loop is CASRAYLTDTQYF. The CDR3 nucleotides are TGTGCCAGCCGCGCTTATCTTACAGATACGCAGTATTTT.

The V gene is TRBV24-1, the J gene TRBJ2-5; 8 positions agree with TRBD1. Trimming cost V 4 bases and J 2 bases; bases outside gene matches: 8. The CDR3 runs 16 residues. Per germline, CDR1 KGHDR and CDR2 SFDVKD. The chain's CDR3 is CATSEPLHRGQETQYF. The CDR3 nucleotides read TGTGCCACCAGTGAACCCCTCCACAGGGGGCAAGAGACCCAGTACTTC.

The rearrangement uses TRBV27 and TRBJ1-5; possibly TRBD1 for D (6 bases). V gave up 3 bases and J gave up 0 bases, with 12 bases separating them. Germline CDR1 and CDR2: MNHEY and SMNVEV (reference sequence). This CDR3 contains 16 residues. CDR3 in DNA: TGTGCCAGCAGTTTCAACAGGGCTGGTAGCAATCAGCCCCAGCATTTT. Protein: CASSFNRAGSNQPQHF.